This T cell receptor (beta chain) was recovered during a study of technical replicates of blood from a few donors. Assay: immunoSEQ multiplex PCR; the TCRdb copy retains only in-frame clones and omits some. The table has some 82,000 clones, approximately 97% seen once. The V segment lost 5 bases and the J segment 6 bases; nucleotides outside the gene matches: 9. In germline, CDR1 is MNHEY, CDR2 SMNVEV (reference sequence). The CDR3 totals 15 residues. V and J are TRBV27 and TRBJ1-1; 10 nucleotides line up with TRBD1. This receptor was obtained from a human donor in good health. Sequencing was performed on T cells isolated from PBMCs. The CDR3 DNA is TGTGCCAGCAGTGGAGCCGGGACAGGGGTCCCTGAAGCTTTCTTT. Its translation is CASSGAGTGVPEAFF.